A single sample gave rise to the 17 T cell receptor beta chains below, sequenced in a study of T cells in localized non-small cell lung cancer. The repertoire was sequenced with immunoSEQ multiplex PCR; TCRdb's copy has only in-frame clones and lacks some. This table holds roughly 9,600 clones, about 90% found once. The sequencing used peripheral blood, collected before any cancer treatment. These receptors came from a male donor aged 60 or over with stage III squamous cell lung carcinoma.

The chain has TRBV5-4 and TRBJ2-1, with D perhaps matching TRBD1 (6 bases). Germline CDR1 reads SGHNT; CDR2 reads YYREEE (reference sequence). This CDR3 has 11 residues. Deletions cut 10 bases from V and 10 bases from J, with 15 bases between. The CDR3 is CAVNRVDEQFF. CDR3 coding DNA: TGTGCCGTTAACAGGGTCGACGAGCAGTTCTTC.

The genes are TRBV15 and TRBJ2-5; D remains ambiguous. Per the germline V gene, CDR1 is LNHNV and CDR2 is YYDKDF (reference sequence). This CDR3 spans 13 amino acids. With 0 bases removed from V and 5 bases from J, the gap between germline ends came to 7 bases. In nucleotides, the CDR3 is TGTGCCACCAGCAGAGATCCCCAGGAGACCCAGTACTTC. Its protein product is CATSRDPQETQYF.

This clone is medium-sized in the sample. This chain joins TRBV19 and TRBJ2-7, with TRBD2 as a possible D gene (5 bases). Between the trimmed V and J ends, which lost 7 bases and 5 bases, there was a span of 21 bases. CDR1 is LNHDA and CDR2 is SQIVND in the germline V gene (reference sequence). This CDR3 region has 15 residues. CDR3 loop: CASTQGPLEHNEQYF. Here the CDR3 DNA reads TGTGCCAGTACCCAAGGACCACTAGAACACAACGAGCAGTACTTC.

This chain links TRBV11-2 with TRBJ2-3; 10 bases align to TRBD2. The ends lost 10 bases at V and 5 bases at J; junction bases unmatched: 12. The V gene's germline CDR1 is SGHAT and CDR2 FQNNGV. There are 15 residues in the CDR3. Here the CDR3 reads CATLPSGGALDTQYF. As DNA, the CDR3 is TGTGCCACCCTCCCCAGCGGGGGGGCCTTAGATACGCAGTATTTT. Full variable domain (outside the CDR3, taken from reference TRBV11-2 and TRBJ2-3): EAGVAQSPRYKIIEKRQSVAFWCNPISGHATLYWYQQILGQGPKLLIQFQNNGVVDDSQLPKDRFSAERLKGVDSTLKIQPAKLEDSAVYLCATLPSGGALDTQYFGPGTRLTVL.

This chain joins TRBV4-2 and TRBJ1-3; perhaps TRBD1 as D (5 bases). The germline V gene has CDR1 LGHNA and CDR2 YNFKEQ. The CDR3 runs to 16 residues. With 5 bases removed from V and 1 base from J, the gap between germline ends came to 15 bases. The CDR3 region has the DNA TGTGCCAGCAGCGCCGAAGGACAAAATTCTGGAAACACCATATATTTT. Amino acids: CASSAEGQNSGNTIYF.

The chain couples TRBV9 to TRBJ2-2; D remains ambiguous. Looked up from germline, CDR1 is SGDLS and CDR2 is YYNGEE. The CDR3 sequence is 14 residues long. V was trimmed by 3 bases and J by 3 bases, leaving 9 bases between them. Written as DNA, the CDR3 is TGTGCCAGCAGCGAAAGAAGGGACACCGGGGAGCTGTTTTTT. It is translated as CASSERRDTGELFF.

The rearrangement uses TRBV6-5 and TRBJ1-1; the D is unclear. The CDR3 extends over 14 amino acids. V lost 2 bases, J lost 5 bases, and 12 bases lay in between. Germline loops: CDR1 MNHEY, CDR2 SVGAGI. The DNA for the CDR3 is TGTGCCAGCAGTTACGGCCCGGGTAGGACTGAAGCTTTCTTT. This sequence encodes CASSYGPGRTEAFF.

The rearrangement joins TRBV9 to TRBJ1-6, with D possibly TRBD1 on 5 matching bases. The CDR3 sequence is 16 residues long. Trimming shortened V by 0 bases and J by 5 bases, and 12 bases separated the two germline ends. The germline CDR1 and CDR2 sequences are SGDLS and YYNGEE. This chain's CDR3 is CASSVAGGTNNSPLHF. The CDR3 bases are TGTGCCAGCAGCGTAGCAGGAGGGACCAATAATTCACCCCTCCACTTT.

The chain uses TRBV5-6 and TRBJ1-5, with D unclear. The length of the CDR3 is 14 residues. The germline V gene encodes CDR1 SGHDT and CDR2 YYEEEE. Between the trimmed V and J ends, which lost 0 bases and 1 base, there was a span of 5 bases. The CDR3 loop is CASSLVGSNQPQHF. CDR3 in DNA: TGTGCCAGCAGCTTGGTTGGGAGCAATCAGCCCCAGCATTTT.

The rearrangement joins TRBV4-3 to TRBJ1-5; D possibly corresponds to TRBD1 (5 bases). Germline V CDR1 and CDR2: LGHNA, YSLEER. Trimming stripped 4 bases from V and 7 bases from J, with 14 bases between. The CDR3 loop spans 14 amino acids. CDR3 residues: CASSPLGVGQPQHF. CDR3 nucleotide sequence: TGCGCCAGCAGCCCCCTAGGGGTGGGACAGCCCCAGCATTTT.

The V gene is TRBV28, the J gene TRBJ1-1; no clear D. Trimming stripped 7 bases from V and 1 base from J, with 4 bases between. Germline V gives CDR1 MDHEN, CDR2 SYDVKM. The CDR3 length is 11 residues. CDR3: CASKENTEAFF. The CDR3 nucleotides are TGTGCCAGCAAGGAGAACACTGAAGCTTTCTTT.

This chain connects TRBV5-1 to TRBJ2-2; D may be TRBD1 (6 bases). Germline values: CDR1 SGHRS, CDR2 YFSETQ. The CDR3 runs to 14 residues. Trimming pared 3 bases from V and 1 base from J, leaving 7 bases between. The CDR3 reads CASSWTENTGELFF. DNA for the CDR3: TGCGCCAGCAGCTGGACAGAGAACACCGGGGAGCTGTTTTTT.

Only one count was recorded for this clone. The chain combines TRBV5-1 with TRBJ2-1, with a weak D call TRBD2 (5 bases). This CDR3 has 15 amino acids. CDR1 is SGHRS, CDR2 YFSETQ, per germline. The ends were cut back, 6 bases at V and 7 bases at J, with 20 bases in the middle. CDR3 in amino acids: CASILTPWTGNEQFF. CDR3 nucleotide sequence: TGCGCCAGCATTTTAACCCCCTGGACGGGAAATGAGCAGTTCTTC.

This chain links TRBV6-1 with TRBJ1-5, with D possibly matching TRBD1 (5 bases). Trimming stripped 4 bases from V and 0 bases from J, with 7 bases between. The CDR3 totals 14 residues. Germline CDR1 is MNHNS and CDR2 is SASEGT. In DNA form, the CDR3 reads TGTGCCAGCAGTGTGGGGGTTAGCAATCAGCCCCAGCATTTT. Amino acid sequence: CASSVGVSNQPQHF.

The chain links TRBV11-2 to TRBJ2-6; 9 bases are a match to TRBD1. Germline V CDR1 and CDR2: SGHAT, FQNNGV. Germline trimming cut 1 base from V and 1 base from J; bases unmatched to any gene: 8. The CDR3 covers 19 residues. CDR3: CASSLVDRGEGSGANVLTF. CDR3 nucleotides: TGTGCCAGCAGCTTAGTGGACAGGGGAGAGGGGTCTGGGGCCAACGTCCTGACTTTC. The whole variable domain, filled in from reference TRBV11-2 and TRBJ2-6, reads EAGVAQSPRYKIIEKRQSVAFWCNPISGHATLYWYQQILGQGPKLLIQFQNNGVVDDSQLPKDRFSAERLKGVDSTLKIQPAKLEDSAVYLCASSLVDRGEGSGANVLTFGAGSRLTVL.

This chain connects TRBV6-5 to TRBJ2-5, with TRBD1 identical over 8 bases. CDR1 and CDR2 (germline): MNHEY, SVGAGI. The CDR3 has 15 residues. Losses at the gene ends were 4 bases for V and 5 bases for J; bases not matched to a gene: 9. In DNA, the CDR3 is TGTGCCAGCAGTTCTAATCAGGGGGCGTGGGAGACCCAGTACTTC. Translation gives CASSSNQGAWETQYF.

This rearrangement joins TRBV28 to TRBJ2-3; no clear D. The germline gives CDR1 MDHEN, CDR2 SYDVKM. The CDR3 consists of 14 residues. Trimming removed 4 bases from V and 4 bases from J, with 12 bases in between. The CDR3 sequence: CASSSGPGADTQYF. The CDR3 DNA reads TGTGCCAGCAGTTCCGGCCCCGGCGCAGATACGCAGTATTTT. Using reference TRBV28 and TRBJ2-3 for the parts outside the CDR3, the full variable domain is DVKVTQSSRYLVKRTGEKVFLECVQDMDHENMFWYRQDPGLGLRLIYFSYDVKMKEKGDIPEGYSVSREKKERFSLILESASTNQTSMYLCASSSGPGADTQYFGPGTRLTVL.